This TCR beta chain was recovered during a study of radiotherapy plus CTLA-4 blockade in lung cancer. About the research overall: Around 19% of patients responded objectively, and roughly 30% achieved disease control.

Germline V gene sequence: CDR1 MNHEY, CDR2 SMNVEV (reference sequence). This CDR3 has 12 amino acids. Trimming left V 2 bases short and J 9 bases short, with 8 bases between. Study-level results: Radiotherapy was combined with ipilimumab, and tumor-derived TCR clones then expanded in blood. Per reports, early blood T cell clone dynamics, plus interferon-beta, forecast response most strongly.

TCRdb keeps only in-frame clones here, not all; method: immunoSEQ multiplex PCR. Of 75,000 to 100,000 clones in the sample, about four fifths were seen once. Worth noting for this clone: Its cognate antigen is unknown.

The chain uses TRBV27 and TRBJ2-1, with D unresolved. The source of this sequence is a human donor with non-small cell lung cancer who had a partial response to radiotherapy plus ipilimumab. Some clones in this sample may be carry-over from other donors' samples. The starting material was peripheral blood, obtained from a patient treated with radiotherapy plus ipilimumab. The CDR3 coding sequence is TGTGCCAGCAGTTTAGCCGCCGGTGAGCAGTTCTTC. Protein product: CASSLAAGEQFF.